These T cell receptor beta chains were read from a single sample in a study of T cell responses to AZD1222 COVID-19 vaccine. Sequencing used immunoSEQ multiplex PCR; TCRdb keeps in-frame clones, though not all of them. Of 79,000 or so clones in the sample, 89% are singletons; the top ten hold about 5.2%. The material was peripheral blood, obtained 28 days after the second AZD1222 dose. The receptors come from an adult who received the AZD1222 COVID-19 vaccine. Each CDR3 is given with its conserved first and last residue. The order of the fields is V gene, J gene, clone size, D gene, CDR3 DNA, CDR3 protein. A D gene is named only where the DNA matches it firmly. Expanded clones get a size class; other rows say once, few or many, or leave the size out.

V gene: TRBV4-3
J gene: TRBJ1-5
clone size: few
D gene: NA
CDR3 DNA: TGCGCCAGCAGCCAAGATCGGGCAGGGGTGGCCAATCAGCCCCAGCATTTT
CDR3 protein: CASSQDRAGVANQPQHF

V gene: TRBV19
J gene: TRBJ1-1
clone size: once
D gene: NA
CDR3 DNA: TGTGCCAGTAGTATCCGTTCGGGACGGCCGAACACTGAAGCTTTCTTT
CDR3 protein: CASSIRSGRPNTEAFF

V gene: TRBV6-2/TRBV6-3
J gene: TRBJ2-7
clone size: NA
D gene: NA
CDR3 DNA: TGTGCCAGCAGCCGCGCACCCCGCTCCTACGAGCAGTACTTC
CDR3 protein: CASSRAPRSYEQYF

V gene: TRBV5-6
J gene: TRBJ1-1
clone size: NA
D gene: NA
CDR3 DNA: TGTGCCAGCAGCAGGTGGGGGGCCGCTGAAGCTTTCTTT
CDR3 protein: CASSRWGAAEAFF

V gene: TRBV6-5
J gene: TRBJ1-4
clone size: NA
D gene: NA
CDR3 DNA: TGTGCCAGCAGGAGTGGAACAGTTAATGAAAAACTGTTTTTT
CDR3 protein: CASRSGTVNEKLFF

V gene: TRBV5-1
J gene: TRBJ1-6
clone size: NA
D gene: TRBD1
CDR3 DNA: TGCGCCAGCAGCACAAAACCGGGACAGGGGCCCTATAATTCACCCCTCCACTTT
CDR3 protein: CASSTKPGQGPYNSPLHF

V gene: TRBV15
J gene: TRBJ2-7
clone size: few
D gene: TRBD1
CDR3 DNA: TGTGCCACCAGCCCAAAAGACAGGGCCGAGCAGTACTTC
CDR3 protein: CATSPKDRAEQYF

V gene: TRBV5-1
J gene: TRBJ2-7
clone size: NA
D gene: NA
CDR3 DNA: TGCGCCAGCAGCTTGTATCAGGGGTCCTACGAGCAGTACTTC
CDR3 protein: CASSLYQGSYEQYF

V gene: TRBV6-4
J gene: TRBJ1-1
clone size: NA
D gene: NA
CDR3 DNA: TGTGCCAGCGCACCTGAGATTGATGAAGCTTTCTTT
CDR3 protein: CASAPEIDEAFF

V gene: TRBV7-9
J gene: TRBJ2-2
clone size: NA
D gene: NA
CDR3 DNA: TGTGCCAGCGGAGGCGGGGTGGCCGCCGGGGAGCTGTTTTTT
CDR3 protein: CASGGGVAAGELFF

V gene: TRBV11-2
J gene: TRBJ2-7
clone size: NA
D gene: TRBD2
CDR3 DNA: TGTGCCAGCAGCCTTAAGCCAGCGGGGGGAACCTACGAGCAGTACTTC
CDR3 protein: CASSLKPAGGTYEQYF

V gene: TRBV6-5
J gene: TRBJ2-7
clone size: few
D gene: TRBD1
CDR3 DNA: TGTGCCAGCACGAGGACAGGGATTTACGAGCAGTACTTC
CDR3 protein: CASTRTGIYEQYF

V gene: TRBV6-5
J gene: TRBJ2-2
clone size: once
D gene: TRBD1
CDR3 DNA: TGTGCCAGCAGTTACTCACAGGGGTCCACTACCGGGGAGCTGTTTTTT
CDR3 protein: CASSYSQGSTTGELFF

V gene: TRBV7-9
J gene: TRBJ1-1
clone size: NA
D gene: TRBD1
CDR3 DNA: TGTGCCAGCAGTCGACCGGGACAGGGGAACACTGAAGCTTTCTTT
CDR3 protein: CASSRPGQGNTEAFF

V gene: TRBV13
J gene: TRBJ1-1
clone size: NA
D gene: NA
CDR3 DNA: TGTGCCAGCAGCTTTCGCAGGGCGAACACTGAAGCTTTCTTT
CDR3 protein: CASSFRRANTEAFF

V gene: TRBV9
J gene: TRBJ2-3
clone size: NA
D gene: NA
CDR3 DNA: TGTGCCAGCAGCGTATTAGATGGCACAGATACGCAGTATTTT
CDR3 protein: CASSVLDGTDTQYF

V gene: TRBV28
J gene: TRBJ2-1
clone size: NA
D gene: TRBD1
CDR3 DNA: TGTGCCAGCAGTTTACGGGACAGTAGAAATGAGCAGTTCTTC
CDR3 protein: CASSLRDSRNEQFF

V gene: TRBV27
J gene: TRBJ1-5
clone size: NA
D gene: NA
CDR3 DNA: TGTGCCAGCAGTTTATCGGGCTGGATGGGGAATCAGCCCCAGCATTTT
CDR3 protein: CASSLSGWMGNQPQHF

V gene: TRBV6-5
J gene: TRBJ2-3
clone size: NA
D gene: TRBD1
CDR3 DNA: TGTGCCAGCAGCCGACAGGGATACACAGATACGCAGTATTTT
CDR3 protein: CASSRQGYTDTQYF

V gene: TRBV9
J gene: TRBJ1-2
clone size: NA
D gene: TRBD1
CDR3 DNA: TGTGCCAGCAGCGTAGGGAACAGGGGGGGCTATGGCTACACCTTC
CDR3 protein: CASSVGNRGGYGYTF

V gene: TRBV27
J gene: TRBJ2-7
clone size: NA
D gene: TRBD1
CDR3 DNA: TGTGCCAGCAGCGGACAGGGCCCCTCCTACGAGCAGTACTTC
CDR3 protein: CASSGQGPSYEQYF

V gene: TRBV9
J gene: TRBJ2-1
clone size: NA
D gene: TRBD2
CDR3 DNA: TGTGCCAGCAGCGTAGGGGGAGGGCGATACAATGAGCAGTTCTTC
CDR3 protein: CASSVGGGRYNEQFF

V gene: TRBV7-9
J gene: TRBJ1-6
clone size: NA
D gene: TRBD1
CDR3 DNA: TGTGCCAGCAGAGAGACAGGGGGCTACTCACCCCTCCACTTT
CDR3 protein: CASRETGGYSPLHF

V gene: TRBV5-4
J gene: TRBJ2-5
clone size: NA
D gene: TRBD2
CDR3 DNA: TGTGCCAGCAGCTTGGCAGGACTAGCGGGGGGGCGTGAGACCCAGTACTTC
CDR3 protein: CASSLAGLAGGRETQYF

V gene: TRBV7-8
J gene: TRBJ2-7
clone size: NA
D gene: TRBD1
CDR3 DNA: TGTGCCAGCAGCTTGTCTTCAGGGACAGGCTCCTACGAGCAGTACTTC
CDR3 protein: CASSLSSGTGSYEQYF

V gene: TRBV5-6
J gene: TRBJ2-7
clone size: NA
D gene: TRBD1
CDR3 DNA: TGTGCCAGCAGCCCAGGGCAGGGGGCGATTTTAGTCTACGAGCAGTACTTC
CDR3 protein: CASSPGQGAILVYEQYF

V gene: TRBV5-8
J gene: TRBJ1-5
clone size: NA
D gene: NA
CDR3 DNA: TGTGCCAGCAGCTTAGAAGGGGCCCATCAGCCCCAGCATTTT
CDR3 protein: CASSLEGAHQPQHF

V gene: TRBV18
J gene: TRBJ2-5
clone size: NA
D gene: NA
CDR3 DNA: TGTGCCAGCTCACCCCCAATAGGGACGGAGACCCAGTACTTC
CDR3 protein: CASSPPIGTETQYF

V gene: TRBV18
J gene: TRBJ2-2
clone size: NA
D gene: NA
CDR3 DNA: TGTGCCAGCTCACCTTCTAACACCGGGGAGCTGTTTTTT
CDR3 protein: CASSPSNTGELFF

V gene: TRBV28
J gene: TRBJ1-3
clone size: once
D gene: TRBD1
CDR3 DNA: TGTGCCAGCGCGGACAGGCCCCGGTTGAGCGGGCGAAACACCATATATTTT
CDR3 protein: CASADRPRLSGRNTIYF

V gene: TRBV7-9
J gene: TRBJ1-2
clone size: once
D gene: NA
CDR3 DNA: TGTGCCAGCAGCTCCCCGACAGACTCCTATGGCTACACCTTC
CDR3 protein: CASSSPTDSYGYTF

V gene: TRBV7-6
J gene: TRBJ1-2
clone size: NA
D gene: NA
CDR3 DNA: TGTGCCAGCAGCTCCTCGGGGCTCAGCTACGGCTACACCTTC
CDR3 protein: CASSSSGLSYGYTF

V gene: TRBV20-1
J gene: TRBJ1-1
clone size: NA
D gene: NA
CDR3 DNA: TGCAGTGCTAGAGATGAAGGAGCTTTCTTT
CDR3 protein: CSARDEGAFF

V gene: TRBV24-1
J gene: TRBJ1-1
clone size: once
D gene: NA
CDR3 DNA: TGTGCCACCAGTGATTCAGACACTGAAGCTTTCTTT
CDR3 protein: CATSDSDTEAFF

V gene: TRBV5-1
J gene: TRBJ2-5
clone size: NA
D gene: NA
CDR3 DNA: TGCGCCAGCAGCTTGGCCACCGAGACCCAGTACTTC
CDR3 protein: CASSLATETQYF

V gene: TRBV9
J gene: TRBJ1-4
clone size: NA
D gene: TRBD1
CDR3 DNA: TGTGCCAGCAGCCCCCGGGACAGCGCTAATGAAAAACTGTTTTTT
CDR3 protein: CASSPRDSANEKLFF

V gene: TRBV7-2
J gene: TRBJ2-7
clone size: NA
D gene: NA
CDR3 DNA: TGTGCCAGCAGCTTAGATAGGAACGAGCAGTACTTC
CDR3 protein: CASSLDRNEQYF

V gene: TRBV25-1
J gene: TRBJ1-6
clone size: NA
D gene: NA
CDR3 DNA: TGTGCCAGCAGTGAATGGGATACCAAGAGTTCACCCCTCCACTTT
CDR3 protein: CASSEWDTKSSPLHF

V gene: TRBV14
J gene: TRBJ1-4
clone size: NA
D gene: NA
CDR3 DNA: TGTGCCAGCAGCCAAGATCAGGATCAGAATGAAAAACTGTTTTTT
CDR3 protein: CASSQDQDQNEKLFF

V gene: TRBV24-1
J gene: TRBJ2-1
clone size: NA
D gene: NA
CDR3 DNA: TGTGCCACGGGGCCAACAGAGACCCCCTACAATGAGCAGTTCTTC
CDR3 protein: CATGPTETPYNEQFF

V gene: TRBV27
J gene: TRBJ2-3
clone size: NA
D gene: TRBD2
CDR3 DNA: TGTGCCAGCAGTCCGAGGACTAGCGGGAGCACAGATACGCAGTATTTT
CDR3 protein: CASSPRTSGSTDTQYF

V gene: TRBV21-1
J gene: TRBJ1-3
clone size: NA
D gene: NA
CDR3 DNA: TGTGCCAGCAGCAAAGTAGCTAATGACCCCTCTGGAAACACCATATATTTT
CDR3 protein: CASSKVANDPSGNTIYF

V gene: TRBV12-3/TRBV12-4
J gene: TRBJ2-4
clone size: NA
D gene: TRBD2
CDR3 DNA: TGTGCCAGCAGGTCTCCGGGGGGGAACATTCAGTACTTC
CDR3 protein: CASRSPGGNIQYF

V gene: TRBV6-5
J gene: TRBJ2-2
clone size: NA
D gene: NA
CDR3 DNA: TGTGCCAGCTTTGCCCGCACGAACACCGGGGAGCTGTTTTTT
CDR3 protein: CASFARTNTGELFF

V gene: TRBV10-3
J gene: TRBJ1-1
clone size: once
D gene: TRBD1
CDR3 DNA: TGTGCCATCAGTGAAGGGACAGGCCCCCATGTTTTAGGTGGCACTGAAGCTTTCTTT
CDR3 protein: CAISEGTGPHVLGGTEAFF

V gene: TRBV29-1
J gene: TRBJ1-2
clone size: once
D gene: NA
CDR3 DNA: TGCAGCGTTCAGGGATATGGCTACACCTTC
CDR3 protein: CSVQGYGYTF

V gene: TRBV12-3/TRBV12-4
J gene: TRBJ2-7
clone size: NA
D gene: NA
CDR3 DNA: TGTGCCAGCAGTTTTATATTGGGCGAGCAGTACTTC
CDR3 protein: CASSFILGEQYF

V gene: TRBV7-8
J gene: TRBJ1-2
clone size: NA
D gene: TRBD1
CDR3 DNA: TGTGCCAGCAGCTTAGGGAGGGGGCGCGGCTACACCTTC
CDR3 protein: CASSLGRGRGYTF

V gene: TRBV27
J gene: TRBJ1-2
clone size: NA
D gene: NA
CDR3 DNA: TGTGCCAGCAGTTTATCAGAACACACGGGAGTCTATGGCTACACCTTC
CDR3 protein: CASSLSEHTGVYGYTF

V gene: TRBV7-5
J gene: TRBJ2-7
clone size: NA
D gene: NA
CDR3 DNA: TGTGCCAGAAGCTTGTGGCAGGTAGCCTCCTACGAGCAGTACTTC
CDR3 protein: CARSLWQVASYEQYF

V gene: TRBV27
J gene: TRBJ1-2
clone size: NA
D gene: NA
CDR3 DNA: TGTGCCAGCAGTTTTCAAGCAGGGCTGGAATATGGCTACACCTTC
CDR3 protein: CASSFQAGLEYGYTF

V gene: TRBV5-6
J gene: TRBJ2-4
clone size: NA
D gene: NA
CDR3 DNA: TGTGCCAGCAGCTTTCCTTCAGAAGAGTGGCAGTACTTC
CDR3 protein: CASSFPSEEWQYF

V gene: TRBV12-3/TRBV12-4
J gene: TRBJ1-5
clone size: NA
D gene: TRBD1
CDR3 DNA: TGTGCCAGCAGGTCGACAGGGAATCAGCCCCAGCATTTT
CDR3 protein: CASRSTGNQPQHF

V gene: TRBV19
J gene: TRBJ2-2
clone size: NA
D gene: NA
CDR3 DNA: TGTGCCGGGGCCTCCAACACCGGGGAGCTGTTTTTT
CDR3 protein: CAGASNTGELFF

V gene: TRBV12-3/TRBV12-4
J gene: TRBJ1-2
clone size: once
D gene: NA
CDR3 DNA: TGTGCCATCTCTGGCCGGGGAAATGGCTACACCTTC
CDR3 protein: CAISGRGNGYTF

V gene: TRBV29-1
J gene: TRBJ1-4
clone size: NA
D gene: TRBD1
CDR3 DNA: TGCAGCGTACAGGGGGCTGCTGAAAAACTGTTTTTT
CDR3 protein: CSVQGAAEKLFF

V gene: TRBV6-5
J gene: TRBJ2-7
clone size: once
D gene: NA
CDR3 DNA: TGTGCCAGCGGGGGGGACAGGTACTACGAGCAGTACTTC
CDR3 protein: CASGGDRYYEQYF